Listed here are 20 T cell receptor beta chains from one sample, sequenced in a study of T cell clonotyping in hematopoietic cell transplantation. Time point of the sample: recipient sample about 28 days before transplant, after cytoreduction. Data came from immunoSEQ multiplex PCR; TCRdb stores just in-frame clones and leaves some out. This sample has 35,000 to 45,000 clones, with roughly 95% found just once. The sequencing used peripheral blood mononuclear cells, collected before stem cell transplant. The receptors stem from a man aged 40-49 years with chronic myeloid leukemia. Some clones in this sample may be carry-over from other donors' samples.

The gene calls are TRBV11-3 and TRBJ1-1; D remains unclear. Per the germline V gene, CDR1 is SGHNT and CDR2 is YENEEA. Trimming left V 0 bases short and J 0 bases short, with 17 bases between. There are 18 residues in the CDR3. The chain's CDR3 is CASSLDFARGVMNTEAFF. In DNA form, the CDR3 reads TGTGCCAGCAGCTTAGATTTTGCGCGGGGAGTTATGAACACTGAAGCTTTCTTT.

The chain is built from TRBV5-6 and TRBJ1-2, with D maybe TRBD1 (6 bases). The germline gives CDR1 SGHDT, CDR2 YYEEEE. This CDR3 is 13 amino acids long. V was trimmed by 1 base and J by 2 bases, leaving 6 bases between them. The CDR3 is CASSLQGNYGYTF. DNA for the CDR3: TGTGCCAGCAGCTTGCAGGGGAACTATGGCTACACCTTC.

This sequence joins TRBV28 and TRBJ1-5; no definite D call. Trimming cost V 7 bases and J 7 bases, with 11 bases left between them. This CDR3 has 12 amino acids. Per the germline V gene, CDR1 is MDHEN and CDR2 is SYDVKM. The CDR3 DNA sequence: TGTGCCAGCATAAGTGAGAGACAGCCCCAGCATTTT. Residues: CASISERQPQHF.

The chain combines TRBV9 with TRBJ1-1, with 7 bases identical to TRBD1. The CDR3 spans 16 residues. Trimming removed 4 bases from V and 5 bases from J; junction bases left unmatched: 14. CDR1 SGDLS and CDR2 YYNGEE come from the germline V gene. The CDR3 loop is CASSSPPGGSGTEAFF. The CDR3 region has the DNA TGTGCCAGCAGCTCACCCCCAGGGGGAAGTGGAACTGAAGCTTTCTTT.

V gene TRBV6-5 combines with J gene TRBJ2-2, with D unresolved. The CDR3 is made up of 11 amino acids. The germline gives CDR1 MNHEY, CDR2 SVGAGI. The V end lost 2 bases, the J end lost 7 bases, and 2 bases lay between the germline ends. CDR3 sequence (DNA): TGTGCCAGCAGTTACATCGGGGAGCTGTTTTTT. Translating it yields CASSYIGELFF.

The rearrangement uses TRBV5-5 and TRBJ2-7; D gene unclear. The CDR3 contains 11 residues. CDR1 and CDR2 from the germline V gene are SGHKS and YYEKEE (reference sequence). V lost 5 bases and J 3 bases, leaving 6 bases between the germline ends. CDR3 nucleotides: TGTGCCAGCAGTCGGAACTACGAGCAGTACTTC. It is translated as CASSRNYEQYF.

The CDR3 reads CASRNRVEGDTQYF. The CDR3 DNA reads TGTGCCAGTAGGAACAGGGTAGAGGGAGATACGCAGTATTTT. The genes are TRBV19 and TRBJ2-3; a possible D gene is TRBD1 (6 bases). The ends were cut back, 6 bases at V and 5 bases at J, with 15 bases in the middle. The CDR3 has 14 residues. Per the germline V gene, CDR1 is LNHDA and CDR2 is SQIVND (reference sequence).

V and J are TRBV6-1 and TRBJ1-1, with D possibly matching TRBD1 (6 bases). V dropped 2 bases and J dropped 1 base, with 11 bases sitting between them. This CDR3 region has 15 residues. Germline loops: CDR1 MNHNS, CDR2 SASEGT. In nucleotides, the CDR3 is TGTGCCAGCAGTGAACAGCCAGGGGCGAACACTGAAGCTTTCTTT. Its protein product is CASSEQPGANTEAFF.

The chain combines TRBV4-3 with TRBJ1-5; no clear D gene. The CDR3 loop spans 14 amino acids. Trimming took off 0 bases at V and 7 bases at J, with 10 bases between the two ends. Germline V gene sequence: CDR1 LGHNA, CDR2 YSLEER. The CDR3 sequence is CASSQDYRGQPQHF. For the CDR3, the DNA is TGCGCCAGCAGCCAAGATTATCGGGGACAGCCCCAGCATTTT.

This clone was detected only once. The gene calls are TRBV10-3 and TRBJ1-5, with a weak D call TRBD1 (5 bases). The V end was cut by 7 bases, the J end by 3 bases, with 13 bases between. Germline CDR1 is ENHRY and CDR2 is SYGVKD. The CDR3 extends over 14 amino acids. As DNA, the CDR3 is TGTGCCATCAACGAAGACAGCTTCAATCAGCCCCAGCATTTT. This sequence encodes CAINEDSFNQPQHF.

This chain links TRBV4-2 with TRBJ1-1; 8 nucleotides agree with TRBD1. The CDR3 covers 16 residues. Germline V gene lookup returns CDR1 LGHNA and CDR2 YNFKEQ. Germline trimming cut 2 bases from V and 4 bases from J; bases unmatched to any gene: 9. CDR3 bases: TGTGCCAGCAGCCAAAGAAGGACAGGGCGAATCACTGAAGCTTTCTTT. Protein: CASSQRRTGRITEAFF.

This clone was picked up one time. This chain connects TRBV4-2 to TRBJ2-3, with 9 bases identical to TRBD1. The CDR3 length is 15 residues. The V gene end was trimmed by 3 bases and the J gene end by 6 bases; junction bases not matched to a gene: 7. The V gene's germline CDR1 is LGHNA and CDR2 YNFKEQ. The DNA of the CDR3 is TGTGCCAGCAGCCAGAACCGGGACAGGGCTGATACGCAGTATTTT. This codes for CASSQNRDRADTQYF.

The chain uses TRBV30 and TRBJ1-2; D uncertain. The germline V gene has CDR1 GTSNPN and CDR2 SVGIG (reference sequence). V was pared by 0 bases and J by 3 bases, with 8 bases between. The CDR3 covers 13 residues. In DNA form, the CDR3 reads TGTGCCTGGAGTGTGGCACTGGACTATGGCTACACCTTC. Its translation: CAWSVALDYGYTF.

The genes are TRBV19 and TRBJ2-1, with D possibly TRBD1 on 6 matching bases. Germline values: CDR1 LNHDA, CDR2 SQIVND (reference sequence). Between the trimmed V and J ends, which lost 3 bases and 0 bases, there was a span of 12 bases. The CDR3 runs to 16 residues. The CDR3 loop is CASSINRDSSYNEQFF. The CDR3 DNA follows: TGTGCCAGTAGTATTAACAGGGATAGCTCCTACAATGAGCAGTTCTTC.

J is TRBJ1-2 and V is TRBV10-3, with 8 bases identical to TRBD1. The CDR3 runs 18 residues. J was trimmed by 0 bases and V by 3 bases; bases with no gene match: 12. The germline V gene has CDR1 ENHRY and CDR2 SYGVKD. The CDR3 reads CAISDPRDRMNTNYGYTF. CDR3 nucleotides: TGTGCCATCAGTGACCCTAGGGACAGGATGAACACTAACTATGGCTACACCTTC.

The rearrangement links TRBV6-6 to TRBJ1-2; possibly TRBD1 for D (6 bases). V was cut by 6 bases and J by 8 bases, with 13 bases left in between. Per germline, CDR1 MNHNY and CDR2 SVGAGI (reference sequence). This CDR3 has 12 residues. The CDR3 DNA sequence: TGTGCCAGCAGCTACACCAGGGGAGGCTACACCTTC. Protein product: CASSYTRGGYTF.

This clone came up once. The chain carries TRBV5-1 and TRBJ1-1, with 12 bases that match TRBD1. V trimming: 4 bases; J trimming: 7 bases; junction bases outside the gene matches: 5. This CDR3 region has 14 residues. In germline, CDR1 is SGHRS, CDR2 YFSETQ. This CDR3 is CASSRGQGAIEAFF. CDR3 nucleotide sequence: TGCGCCAGCAGCCGGGGACAGGGGGCAATTGAAGCTTTCTTT.

The DNA for the CDR3 is TGTGCCATCAGTGAGGAGACAGACCAAGAGACCCAGTACTTC. Translating gives CAISEETDQETQYF. This rearrangement joins TRBV10-3 to TRBJ2-5; D is perhaps TRBD1 (5 bases). CDR3 length equals 14 residues. The V end lost 2 bases, the J end lost 0 bases, and 7 bases lay between the germline ends. Germline CDR1 is ENHRY and CDR2 is SYGVKD.

The V call is TRBV30, the J call TRBJ2-7; D might be TRBD1 (5 bases). Trimming removed 1 base from V and 2 bases from J, with 12 bases in between. The CDR3 has 14 amino acids. Germline CDR1 reads GTSNPN; CDR2 reads SVGIG (reference sequence). DNA for the CDR3: TGTGCCTGGAGTGCCGGAGACAGTACCTACGAGCAGTACTTC. Its translation: CAWSAGDSTYEQYF.

This clone was recorded once. The chain employs TRBV5-4 and TRBJ2-7; 9 bases are a match to TRBD2. Germline V gene sequence: CDR1 SGHNT, CDR2 YYREEE (reference sequence). The CDR3 runs to 14 residues. The V segment lost 4 bases and the J segment 4 bases; nucleotides outside the gene matches: 6. The chain's CDR3 is CASSPQAGGYEQYF. The CDR3 DNA is TGTGCCAGCAGCCCCCAAGCGGGGGGATACGAGCAGTACTTC.